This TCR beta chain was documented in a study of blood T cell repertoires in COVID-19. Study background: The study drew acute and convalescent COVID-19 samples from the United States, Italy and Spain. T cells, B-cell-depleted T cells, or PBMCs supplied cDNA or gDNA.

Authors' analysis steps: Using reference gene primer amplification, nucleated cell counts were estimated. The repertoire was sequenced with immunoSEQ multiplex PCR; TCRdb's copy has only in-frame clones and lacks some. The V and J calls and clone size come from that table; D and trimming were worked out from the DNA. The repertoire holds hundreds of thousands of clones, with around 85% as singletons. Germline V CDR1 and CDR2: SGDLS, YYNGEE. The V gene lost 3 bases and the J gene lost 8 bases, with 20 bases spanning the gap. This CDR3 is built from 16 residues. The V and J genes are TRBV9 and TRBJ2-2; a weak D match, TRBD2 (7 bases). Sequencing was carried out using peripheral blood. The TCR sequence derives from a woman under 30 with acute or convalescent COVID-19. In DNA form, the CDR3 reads TGTGCCAGCAGCGGGACCGGTGTCGGGGGGCATGGGGAGCTGTTTTTT. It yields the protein CASSGTGVGGHGELFF.